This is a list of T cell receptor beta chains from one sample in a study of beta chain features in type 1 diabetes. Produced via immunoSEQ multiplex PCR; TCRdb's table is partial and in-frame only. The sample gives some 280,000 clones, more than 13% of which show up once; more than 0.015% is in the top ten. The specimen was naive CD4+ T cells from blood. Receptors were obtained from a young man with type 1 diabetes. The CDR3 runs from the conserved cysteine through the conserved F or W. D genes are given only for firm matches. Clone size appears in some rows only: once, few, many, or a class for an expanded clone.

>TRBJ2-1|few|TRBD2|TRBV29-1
CSVDYLAGAYNEQFF
TGCAGCGTTGACTACCTAGCGGGAGCTTACAATGAGCAGTTCTTC
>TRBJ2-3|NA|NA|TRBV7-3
CASKPKGDTDTQYF
TGTGCCAGCAAACCGAAGGGGGACACAGATACGCAGTATTTT
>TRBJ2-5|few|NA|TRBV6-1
CASSKPRGMPETQYF
TGTGCCAGCAGTAAACCGAGGGGGATGCCAGAGACCCAGTACTTC
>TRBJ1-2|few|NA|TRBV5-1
CASATENYGYTF
TGCGCCAGTGCTACAGAGAACTATGGCTACACCTTC
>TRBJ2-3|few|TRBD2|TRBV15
CATSRVGTSGRLTDTQYF
TGTGCCACCAGCAGAGTGGGGACTAGCGGGAGGTTGACAGATACGCAGTATTTT
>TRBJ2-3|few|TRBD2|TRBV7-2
CASSFGTSGTDTQYF
TGTGCCAGCAGCTTCGGGACTAGCGGCACAGATACGCAGTATTTT
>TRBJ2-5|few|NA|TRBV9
CASSVAGREWETQYF
TGTGCCAGCAGCGTAGCTGGAAGGGAGTGGGAGACCCAGTACTTC
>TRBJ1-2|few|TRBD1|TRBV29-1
CSALQGGRSYGYTF
TGCAGCGCCCTACAGGGGGGTAGGTCCTATGGCTACACCTTC
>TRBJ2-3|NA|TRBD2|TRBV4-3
CASRKREGTDTQYF
TGCGCCAGCAGGAAGCGGGAGGGCACAGATACGCAGTATTTT
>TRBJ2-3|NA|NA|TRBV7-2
CASSLGSDFTDTQYF
TGTGCCAGCAGCTTAGGGTCGGACTTCACAGATACGCAGTATTTT
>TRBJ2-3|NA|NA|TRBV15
CATSSRRGLTDTQYF
TGTGCCACCAGCAGCCGGAGGGGGCTCACAGATACGCAGTATTTT
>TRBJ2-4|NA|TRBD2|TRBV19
CASSPPGLADDKNIQYF
TGTGCCAGTAGCCCCCCGGGACTAGCGGACGACAAAAACATTCAGTACTTC
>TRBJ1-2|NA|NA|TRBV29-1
CSVARGGAKGYTF
TGCAGCGTCGCAAGGGGGGGCGCTAAGGGCTACACCTTC
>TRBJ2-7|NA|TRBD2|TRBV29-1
CSASLPSSGSDEQYF
TGCAGCGCCTCGCTTCCGTCTAGCGGGAGTGACGAGCAGTACTTC
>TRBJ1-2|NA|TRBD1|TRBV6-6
CASSSTGTGGWGYTF
TGTGCCAGCAGTTCGACCGGGACAGGGGGCTGGGGCTACACCTTC
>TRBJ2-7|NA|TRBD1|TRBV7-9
CASSPQGTVPYEQYF
TGTGCCAGCAGCCCACAAGGGACAGTCCCCTACGAGCAGTACTTC
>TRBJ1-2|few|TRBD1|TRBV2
CASRRQGARGYTF
TGTGCCAGCAGAAGACAGGGGGCGCGCGGCTACACCTTC
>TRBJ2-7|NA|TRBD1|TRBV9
CASSVERDRDYEQYF
TGTGCCAGCAGCGTAGAACGAGACAGGGATTACGAGCAGTACTTC